Listed below are T cell receptor beta chains from one sample, sequenced in a study of OX40 agonist ivuxolimab in advanced cancers. Sequencing used immunoSEQ multiplex PCR; TCRdb keeps in-frame clones, though not all of them. The sample carries fewer than 100,000 clones, roughly 93% recorded once. Sequencing used CD4+ or CD8+ T cells sorted from blood, obtained in a trial of the OX40 agonist ivuxolimab. The receptors shown here come from an adult with an advanced solid tumor such as melanoma, head and neck, liver or kidney cancer. CDR3s include the opening cysteine and the closing phenylalanine or tryptophan. Fields, in order: J gene, D gene, clone size, V gene, CDR3 DNA, CDR3 protein. The D gene is left open where the match is weak. Only some rows state a clone size, as once, few, many or a class for expanded clones.

TRBJ2-5,NA,once,TRBV7-7,TGTGCCAGCAGCTTGAACACAGGAGGAGAGACCCAGTACTTC,CASSLNTGGETQYF
TRBJ2-7,TRBD2,NA,TRBV6-6,TGTGCCAGCAGTCTTACCTGGGGGGGAAGCTCCTACGAGCAGTACTTC,CASSLTWGGSSYEQYF
TRBJ2-5,NA,NA,TRBV7-2,TGTGCCAGCAGCTTATATTCGACAGACCAAGAGACCCAGTACTTC,CASSLYSTDQETQYF
TRBJ1-1,NA,NA,TRBV19,TGTGCCAGTAGTACGCGGAGGAACACTGAAGCTTTCTTT,CASSTRRNTEAFF
TRBJ2-1,TRBD2,NA,TRBV5-1,TGCGCCAGCAGCTTGGACCCAGCGGGAGGATACAATGAGCAGTTCTTC,CASSLDPAGGYNEQFF
TRBJ1-1,TRBD1,few,TRBV2,TGTGCCAGCAGTCAGGGGGAGAACACTGAAGCTTTCTTT,CASSQGENTEAFF
TRBJ2-1,NA,NA,TRBV9,TGTGCCAGCAGCGTCGCTGTATTTAGCTCCTACAATGAGCAGTTCTTC,CASSVAVFSSYNEQFF
TRBJ2-7,TRBD1,NA,TRBV7-6,TGTGCCAGCAGCTTAGGGACAGGCTTTGTCGAGCAGTACTTC,CASSLGTGFVEQYF
TRBJ2-6,TRBD1,once,TRBV5-6,TGTGCCAGCAGCCGTCCCGGGACAGGGACGGAGGATGGGGCCAACGTCCTGACTTTC,CASSRPGTGTEDGANVLTF
TRBJ2-1,NA,NA,TRBV9,TGTGCCAGCAGCGTAGAGCTGGACAGCTACAATGAGCAGTTCTTC,CASSVELDSYNEQFF
TRBJ2-1,TRBD2,NA,TRBV4-3,TGCGCCAGCAGCCAAGGGATCTCAAGCGGGAGGACCAATGAGCAGTTCTTC,CASSQGISSGRTNEQFF
TRBJ2-2,NA,NA,TRBV19,TGTGCCAGTAGTGCCTACTTAGCGCCTTTGAACACCGGGGAGCTGTTTTTT,CASSAYLAPLNTGELFF
TRBJ2-3,NA,NA,TRBV11-2,TGTGCCAGCAGCTTACGACGCCCCAGCACAGATACGCAGTATTTT,CASSLRRPSTDTQYF
TRBJ2-2,NA,NA,TRBV4-3,TGCGCCAGCAGCCAAGGGCGGCTAGCTAACACCGGGGAGCTGTTTTTT,CASSQGRLANTGELFF
TRBJ2-2,TRBD2,NA,TRBV5-1,TGCGCCAGCAGCGTGGTAGCGGGAGGAACCGGGGAGCTGTTTTTT,CASSVVAGGTGELFF
TRBJ1-6,TRBD1,NA,TRBV28,TGTGCCAGCAGTCGCGGACAGGGTGGCTCACCCCTCCACTTT,CASSRGQGGSPLHF
TRBJ2-5,TRBD2,NA,TRBV19,TGTGCCAGTATCCTCAAACTAGCGGGAGGGCCGGAGGAGACCCAGTACTTC,CASILKLAGGPEETQYF
TRBJ2-5,TRBD2,NA,TRBV9,TGTGCCAGCAGCGTAGGGGTAGCGGGAGCACCAGAGACCCAGTACTTC,CASSVGVAGAPETQYF
TRBJ2-7,TRBD1,NA,TRBV7-8,TGTGCCAGCAGCTTTGCCGGGACAGCGTCCTACGAGCAGTACTTC,CASSFAGTASYEQYF